This T cell receptor (beta chain) was captured in a study of persistence of HIV-infected CD4 T cells. For the study at large: A larger, less memory-rich fraction responded to anti-CD3/anti-CD28 beads than to antigen.

The libraries were made with immunoSEQ version 4 in survey mode. Sequencing was performed with immunoSEQ multiplex PCR; in TCRdb, only in-frame clones are kept and a portion is missing. The table shows 40,000 to 45,000 clones, with about 89% occurring only once. Broader study findings: Antigen-responding cells were enriched for degenerate expanded CDR3beta sequences.

Cells were stimulated nonspecifically with anti-CD3/anti-CD28 magnetic beads. Responding CD4+ T cells were sorted by upregulation of both CD40 ligand and CD69. V gave up 0 bases and J gave up 3 bases, with 18 bases separating them. The CDR3 contains 18 residues. Germline V gene lookup returns CDR1 LGHDT and CDR2 YNNKEL (reference sequence). This clone was found once. Its antigen remains unidentified. The sequence came from an adult man with HIV who was CMV-seropositive. The rearrangement links TRBV3-1 (or the pseudogene TRBV3-2) to TRBJ2-1, with D perhaps TRBD1 or TRBD2 (6 bases each). Source: CD4+ T cells sorted from PBMCs after roughly 19-hour stimulation, taken from a patient who received antiretroviral therapy. The CDR3 nucleotides read TGTGCCAGCAGCCAAGATCTGGTTCCGGGGGCGCACTACAATGAGCAGTTCTTC. It codes for CASSQDLVPGAHYNEQFF.